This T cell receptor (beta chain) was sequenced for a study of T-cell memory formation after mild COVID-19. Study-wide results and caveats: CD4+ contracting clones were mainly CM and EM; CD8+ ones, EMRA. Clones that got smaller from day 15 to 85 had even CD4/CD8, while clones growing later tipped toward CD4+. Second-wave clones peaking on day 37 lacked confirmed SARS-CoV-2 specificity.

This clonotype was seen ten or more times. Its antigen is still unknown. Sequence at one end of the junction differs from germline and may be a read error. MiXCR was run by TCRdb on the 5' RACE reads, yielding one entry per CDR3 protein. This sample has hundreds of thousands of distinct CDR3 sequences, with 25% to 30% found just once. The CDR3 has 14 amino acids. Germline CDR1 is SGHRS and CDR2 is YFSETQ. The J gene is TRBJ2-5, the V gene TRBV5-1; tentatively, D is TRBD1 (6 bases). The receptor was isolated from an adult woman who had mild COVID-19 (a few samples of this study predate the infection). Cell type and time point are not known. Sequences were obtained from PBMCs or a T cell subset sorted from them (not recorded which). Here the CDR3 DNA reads TGTGCCAGCAGTTTAGGGACAAACCAAGAGACCCAGTACTTC. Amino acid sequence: CASSLGTNQETQYF. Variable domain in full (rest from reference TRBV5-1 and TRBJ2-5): KAGVTQTPRYLIKTRGQQVTLSCSPISGHRSVSWYQQTPGQGLQFLFEYFSETQRNKGNFPGRFSGRQFSNSRSEMNVSTLELGDSALYLCASSLGTNQETQYFGPGTRLLVL.